The next 3 T cell receptor beta chains were all read from a single sample in a study of shared clonotypes between healthy human individuals (dated by TCRdb to about 2020). The library was obtained by the immunoSEQ multiplex PCR assay. Imported from immuneACCESS, the table was reduced by TCRdb to in-frame sequences with V and J called. These copies leave out some clones; in studies compared against another copy, an unresolved V gene accounts for under half, and the cause of the remainder is not known. Present in this sample are 650,000 to 800,000 clones, over 55% of which were seen just once. The ten largest account for roughly 1.8% of the sample. The sequenced sample was memory CD4+ T cells sorted from blood. The cell subset or site label on this specimen signifies: CD45RA-negative fraction. The receptors stem from a young woman in good health.

The rearrangement uses TRBV7-6 and TRBJ2-5; maybe TRBD1 (6 bases). The CDR3 loop spans 16 amino acids. Trimming left V 6 bases short and J 2 bases short, with 19 bases between. Germline lookup yields CDR1 SGHVS and CDR2 FNYEAQ. The CDR3 region has the DNA TGTGCCAGCAGTCAGGGGCTCCCTATGCTTCAAGAGACCCAGTACTTC. It codes for CASSQGLPMLQETQYF.

The chain links TRBV18 to TRBJ1-5, with 8 nucleotides matching TRBD1. V trimming: 2 bases; J trimming: 1 base; junction bases outside the gene matches: 13. The CDR3 covers 19 residues. Germline V gene data show CDR1 as KGHSH and CDR2 as LQKENI. CDR3 residues: CASSPNGQGIGSSNQPQHF. CDR3 nucleotide sequence: TGTGCCAGCTCACCAAATGGACAGGGAATTGGCTCGAGCAATCAGCCCCAGCATTTT.

V and J are TRBV14 and TRBJ1-1; tentatively, D is TRBD1 (6 bases). The V and J ends lost 5 bases and 5 bases respectively, with 15 bases between them. This CDR3 has 14 amino acids. Per germline, CDR1 SGHDN and CDR2 FVKESK. In DNA, the CDR3 is TGTGCCAGCAGCGCTACAGGGAGGATAACTGAAGCTTTCTTT. As protein: CASSATGRITEAFF.